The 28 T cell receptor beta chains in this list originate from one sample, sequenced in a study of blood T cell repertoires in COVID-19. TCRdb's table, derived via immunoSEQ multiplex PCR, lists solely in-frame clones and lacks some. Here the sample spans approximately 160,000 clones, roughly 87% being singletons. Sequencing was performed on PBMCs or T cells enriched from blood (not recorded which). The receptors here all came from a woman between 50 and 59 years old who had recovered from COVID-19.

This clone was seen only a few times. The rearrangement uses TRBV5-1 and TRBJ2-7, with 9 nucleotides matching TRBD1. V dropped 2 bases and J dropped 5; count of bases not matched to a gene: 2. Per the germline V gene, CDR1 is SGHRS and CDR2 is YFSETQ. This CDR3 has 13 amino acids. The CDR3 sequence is CASSLRTGDEQYF. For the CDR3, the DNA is TGCGCCAGCAGCTTACGGACAGGGGACGAGCAGTACTTC.

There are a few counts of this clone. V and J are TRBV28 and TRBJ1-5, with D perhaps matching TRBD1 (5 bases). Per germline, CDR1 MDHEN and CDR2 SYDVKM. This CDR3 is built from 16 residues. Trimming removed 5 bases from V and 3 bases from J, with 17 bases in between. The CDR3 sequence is CASSAPLGQNNQPQHF. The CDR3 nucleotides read TGTGCCAGCAGTGCCCCCCTGGGGCAGAACAATCAGCCCCAGCATTTT.

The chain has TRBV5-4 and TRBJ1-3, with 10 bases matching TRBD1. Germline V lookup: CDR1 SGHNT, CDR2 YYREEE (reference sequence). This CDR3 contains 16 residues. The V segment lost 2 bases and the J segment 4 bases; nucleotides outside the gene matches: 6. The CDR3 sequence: CASSLAGTGVGNTIYF. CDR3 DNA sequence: TGTGCCAGCAGCTTAGCCGGGACAGGGGTCGGAAACACCATATATTTT. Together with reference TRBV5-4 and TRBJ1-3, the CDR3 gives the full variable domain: ETGVTQSPTHLIKTRGQQVTLRCSSQSGHNTVSWYQQALGQGPQFIFQYYREEENGRGNFPPRFSGLQFPNYSSELNVNALELDDSALYLCASSLAGTGVGNTIYFGEGSWLTVV.

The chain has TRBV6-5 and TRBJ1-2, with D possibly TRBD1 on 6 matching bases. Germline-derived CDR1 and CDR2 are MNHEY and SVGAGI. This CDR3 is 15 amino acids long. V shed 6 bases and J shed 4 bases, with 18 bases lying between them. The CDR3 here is CASRGAGAEFYGYTF. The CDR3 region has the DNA TGTGCCAGCAGGGGGGCAGGAGCTGAATTCTATGGCTACACCTTC.

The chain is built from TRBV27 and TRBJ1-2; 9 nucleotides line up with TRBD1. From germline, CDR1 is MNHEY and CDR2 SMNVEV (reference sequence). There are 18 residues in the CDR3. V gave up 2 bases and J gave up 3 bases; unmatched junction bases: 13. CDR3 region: CASSLKGTGSFRHYGYTF. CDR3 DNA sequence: TGTGCCAGCAGTTTAAAGGGGACAGGGAGTTTTAGGCACTATGGCTACACCTTC.

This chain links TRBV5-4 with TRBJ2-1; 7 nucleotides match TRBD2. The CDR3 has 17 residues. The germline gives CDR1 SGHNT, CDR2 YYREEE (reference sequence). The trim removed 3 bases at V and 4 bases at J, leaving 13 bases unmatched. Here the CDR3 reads CASSSSTGREKYNEQFF. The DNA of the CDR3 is TGTGCCAGCAGCTCGTCCACCGGGCGGGAGAAGTACAATGAGCAGTTCTTC.

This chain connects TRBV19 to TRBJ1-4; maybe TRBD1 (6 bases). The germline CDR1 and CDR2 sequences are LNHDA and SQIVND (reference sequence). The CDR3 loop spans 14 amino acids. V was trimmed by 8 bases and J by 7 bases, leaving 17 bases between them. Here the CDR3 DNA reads TGTGCCAGTGTTGGCAGGGGATTGAGTGAAAAACTGTTTTTT. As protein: CASVGRGLSEKLFF.

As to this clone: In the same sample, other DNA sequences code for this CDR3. The CDR3 nucleotides are TGTGCCAGCAGCCAGGGACTAGCGGGTTACAATGAGCAGTTCTTC. Protein sequence: CASSQGLAGYNEQFF. This rearrangement joins TRBV3-1 (or the pseudogene TRBV3-2) to TRBJ2-1; 12 nucleotides align to TRBD2. Per the germline V gene, CDR1 is LGHDT and CDR2 is YNNKEL (reference sequence). V lost 3 bases, J lost 4 bases, and 1 base stayed unmatched. The CDR3 contains 15 residues.

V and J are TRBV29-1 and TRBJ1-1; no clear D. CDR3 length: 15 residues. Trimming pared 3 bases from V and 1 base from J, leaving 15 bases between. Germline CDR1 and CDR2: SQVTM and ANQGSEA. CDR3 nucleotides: TGCAGCGTTGATAGTCTTCCCCCAGGGAACACTGAAGCTTTCTTT. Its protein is CSVDSLPPGNTEAFF.

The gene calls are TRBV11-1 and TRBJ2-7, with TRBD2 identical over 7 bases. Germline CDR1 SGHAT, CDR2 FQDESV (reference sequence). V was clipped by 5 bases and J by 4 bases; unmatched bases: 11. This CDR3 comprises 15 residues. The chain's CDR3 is CASSNQWASGYEQYF. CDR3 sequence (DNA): TGTGCCAGCAGCAACCAATGGGCTAGCGGTTACGAGCAGTACTTC.

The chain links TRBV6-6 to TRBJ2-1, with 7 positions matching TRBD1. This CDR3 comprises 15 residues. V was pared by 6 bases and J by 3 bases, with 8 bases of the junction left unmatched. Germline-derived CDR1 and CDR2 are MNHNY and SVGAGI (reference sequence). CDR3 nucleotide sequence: TGTGCCAGCAGACACCGGGACAGCCACTACAATGAGCAGTTCTTC. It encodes CASRHRDSHYNEQFF.

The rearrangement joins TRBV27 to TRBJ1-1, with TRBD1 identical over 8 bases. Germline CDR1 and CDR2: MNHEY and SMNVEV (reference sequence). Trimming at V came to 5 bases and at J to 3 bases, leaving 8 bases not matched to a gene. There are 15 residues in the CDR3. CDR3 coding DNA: TGTGCCAGCAGTATACAACAGGGGGGTTACACTGAAGCTTTCTTT. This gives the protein CASSIQQGGYTEAFF.

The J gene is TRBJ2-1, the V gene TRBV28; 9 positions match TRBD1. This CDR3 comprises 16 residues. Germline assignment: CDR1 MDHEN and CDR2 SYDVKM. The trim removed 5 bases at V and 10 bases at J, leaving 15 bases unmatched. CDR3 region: CASSPPVVTGGREQFF. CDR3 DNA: TGTGCCAGCAGTCCCCCAGTTGTCACAGGGGGCCGGGAGCAGTTCTTC.

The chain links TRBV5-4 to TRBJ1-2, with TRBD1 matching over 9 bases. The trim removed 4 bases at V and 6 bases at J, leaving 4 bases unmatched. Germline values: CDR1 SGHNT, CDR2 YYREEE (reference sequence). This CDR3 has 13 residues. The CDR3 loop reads CASSHGQGNGYTF. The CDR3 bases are TGTGCCAGCAGCCACGGACAGGGGAATGGCTACACCTTC.

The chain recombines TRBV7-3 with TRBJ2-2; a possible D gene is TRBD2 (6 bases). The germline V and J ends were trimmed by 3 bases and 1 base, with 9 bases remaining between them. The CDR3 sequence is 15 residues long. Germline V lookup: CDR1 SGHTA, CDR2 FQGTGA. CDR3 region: CASSFLGGNTGELFF. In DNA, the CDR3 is TGTGCCAGCAGCTTCCTGGGGGGGAACACCGGGGAGCTGTTTTTT.

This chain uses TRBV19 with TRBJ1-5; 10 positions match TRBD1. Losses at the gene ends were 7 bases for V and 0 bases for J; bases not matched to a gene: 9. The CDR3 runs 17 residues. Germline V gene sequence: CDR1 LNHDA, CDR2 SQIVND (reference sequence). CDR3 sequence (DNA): TGTGCCAGTACCAACGACAGGGGGCCTTATAGCAATCAGCCCCAGCATTTT. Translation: CASTNDRGPYSNQPQHF.

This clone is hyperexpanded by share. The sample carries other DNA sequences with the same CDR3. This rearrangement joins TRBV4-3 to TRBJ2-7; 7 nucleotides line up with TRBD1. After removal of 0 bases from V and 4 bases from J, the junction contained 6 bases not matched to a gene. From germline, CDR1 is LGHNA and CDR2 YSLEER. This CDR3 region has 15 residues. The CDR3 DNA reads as TGCGCCAGCAGCCAAGACCGGGACAGCAGATACGAGCAGTACTTC. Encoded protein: CASSQDRDSRYEQYF.

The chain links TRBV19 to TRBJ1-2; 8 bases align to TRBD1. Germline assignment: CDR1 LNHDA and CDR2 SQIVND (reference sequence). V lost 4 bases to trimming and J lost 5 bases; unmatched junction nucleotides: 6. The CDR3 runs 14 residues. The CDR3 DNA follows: TGTGCCAGTAGTAGGACGACAGGGGAGTATGGCTACACCTTC. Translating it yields CASSRTTGEYGYTF.

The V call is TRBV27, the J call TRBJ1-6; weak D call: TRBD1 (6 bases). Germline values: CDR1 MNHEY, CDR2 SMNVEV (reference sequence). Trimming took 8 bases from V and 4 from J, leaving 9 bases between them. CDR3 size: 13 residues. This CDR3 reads CASSTGYNSPLHF. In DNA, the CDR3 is TGTGCCAGCTCTACAGGGTATAATTCACCCCTCCACTTT.

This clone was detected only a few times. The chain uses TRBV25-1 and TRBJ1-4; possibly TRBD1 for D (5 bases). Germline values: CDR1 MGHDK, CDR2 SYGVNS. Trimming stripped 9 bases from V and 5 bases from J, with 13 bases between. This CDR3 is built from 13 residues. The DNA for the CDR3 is TGTGCCAGTACGGGTAAGGGGAATGAAAAACTGTTTTTT. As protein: CASTGKGNEKLFF.

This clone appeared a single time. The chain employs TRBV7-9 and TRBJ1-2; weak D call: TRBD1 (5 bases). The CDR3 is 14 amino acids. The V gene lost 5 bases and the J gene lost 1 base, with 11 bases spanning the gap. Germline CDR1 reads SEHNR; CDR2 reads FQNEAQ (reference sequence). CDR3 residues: CASSPGGVNYGYTF. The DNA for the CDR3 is TGTGCCAGCAGCCCCGGAGGGGTTAACTATGGCTACACCTTC.

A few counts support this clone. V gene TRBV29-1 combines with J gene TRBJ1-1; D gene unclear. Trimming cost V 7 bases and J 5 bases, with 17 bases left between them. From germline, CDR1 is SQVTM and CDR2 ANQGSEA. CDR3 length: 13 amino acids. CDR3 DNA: TGCAGCGCTGAGGGCACCGAACATACTGAAGCTTTCTTT. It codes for CSAEGTEHTEAFF.

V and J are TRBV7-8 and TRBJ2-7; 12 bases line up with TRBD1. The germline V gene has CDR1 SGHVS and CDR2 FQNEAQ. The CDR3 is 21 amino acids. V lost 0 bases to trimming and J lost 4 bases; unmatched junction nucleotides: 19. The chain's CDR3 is CASSLAGGTGGAFSRRYEQYF. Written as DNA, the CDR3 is TGTGCCAGCAGCTTAGCGGGGGGGACAGGGGGCGCCTTCTCCCGGAGATACGAGCAGTACTTC.

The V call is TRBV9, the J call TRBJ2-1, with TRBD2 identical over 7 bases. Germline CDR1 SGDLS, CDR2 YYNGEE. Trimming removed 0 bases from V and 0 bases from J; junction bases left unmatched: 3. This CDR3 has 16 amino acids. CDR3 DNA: TGTGCCAGCAGCGTAGCTGGGAGGGGCTCCTACAATGAGCAGTTCTTC. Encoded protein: CASSVAGRGSYNEQFF.

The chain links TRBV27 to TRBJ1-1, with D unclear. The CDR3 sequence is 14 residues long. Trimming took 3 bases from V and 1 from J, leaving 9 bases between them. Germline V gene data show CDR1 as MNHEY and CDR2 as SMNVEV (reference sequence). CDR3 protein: CASSFARQNTEAFF. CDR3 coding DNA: TGTGCCAGCAGTTTCGCCCGACAGAACACTGAAGCTTTCTTT.

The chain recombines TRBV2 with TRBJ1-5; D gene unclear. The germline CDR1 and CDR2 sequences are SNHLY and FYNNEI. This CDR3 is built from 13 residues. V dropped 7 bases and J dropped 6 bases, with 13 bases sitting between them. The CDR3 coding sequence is TGTGCCAGCACGTCGAGTGTGTCTCAGCCCCAGCATTTT. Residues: CASTSSVSQPQHF. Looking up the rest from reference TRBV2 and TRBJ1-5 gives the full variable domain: EPEVTQTPSHQVTQMGQEVILRCVPISNHLYFYWYRQILGQKVEFLVSFYNNEISEKSEIFDDQFSVERPDGSNFTLKIRSTKLEDSAMYFCASTSSVSQPQHFGDGTRLSIL.

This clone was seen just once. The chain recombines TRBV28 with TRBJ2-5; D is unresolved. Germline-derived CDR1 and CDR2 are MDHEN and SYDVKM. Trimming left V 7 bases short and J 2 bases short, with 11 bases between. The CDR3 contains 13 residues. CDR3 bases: TGTGCCAGCACTCCCGGGTGGCAAGAGACCCAGTACTTC. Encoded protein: CASTPGWQETQYF.

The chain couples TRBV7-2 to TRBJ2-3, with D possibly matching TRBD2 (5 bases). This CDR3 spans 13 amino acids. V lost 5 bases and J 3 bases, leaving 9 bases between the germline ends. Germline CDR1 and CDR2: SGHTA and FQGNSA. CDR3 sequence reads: CASSPERTDTQYF. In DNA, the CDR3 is TGTGCCAGCAGCCCGGAGCGGACAGATACGCAGTATTTT. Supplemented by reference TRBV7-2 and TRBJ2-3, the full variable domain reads GAGVSQSPSNKVTEKGKDVELRCDPISGHTALYWYRQSLGQGLEFLIYFQGNSAPDKSGLPSDRFSAERTGGSVSTLTIQRTQQEDSAVYLCASSPERTDTQYFGPGTRLTVL.